This TCR beta chain was sequenced during a study of T-cell reconstitution after alpha-beta-depleted transplantation in children. CDR1 and CDR2 from the germline V gene are KGHDR and SFDVKD. V dropped 0 bases and J dropped 4 bases, with 5 bases sitting between them. The CDR3 loop spans 13 amino acids. Preparation of the TCRbeta library was carried out with unique molecular identifiers. TCRdb ran MiXCR on the PCR reads and lists one entry per CDR3 protein. Of some 600,000 distinct CDR3 sequences in the sample, roughly 17% were seen once. The sample in question was PBMCs from the stem cell graft donor, obtained from the stem cell graft. The V call is TRBV24-1, the J call TRBJ1-1, with D tentatively TRBD1 (5 bases). The origin of this receptor is a human donor who donated a stem cell graft to a child with acute myeloid leukemia. The CDR3 region has the DNA TGTGCCACCAGTGATTTGAGGGGCACTGAAGCTTTCTTT. Translating it yields CATSDLRGTEAFF.